These 32 T cell receptor beta chains were sequenced from one sample in a study of shared clonotypes between healthy human individuals. Libraries were prepared by immunoSEQ multiplex PCR; TCRdb keeps only in-frame clonotypes and omits some of them. The sample includes around 1.9 million clones, more than 85% of them seen just once. Naive CD8 cells comprised CD45RO-negative, CCR7-positively selected cells, excluding terminally differentiated effector memory CD45RA+ cells. Sequencing was done on a sample of naive CD8+ T cells from PBMCs. The receptors here all came from a man aged 18 to 35 in good health. Some clones in this sample may be carry-over from other donors' samples.

This chain joins TRBV7-9 and TRBJ2-6, with D unresolved. The CDR3 runs to 12 residues. Germline assignment: CDR1 SEHNR and CDR2 FQNEAQ (reference sequence). V lost 3 bases and J 4 bases, leaving 1 base between the germline ends. In nucleotides, the CDR3 is TGTGCCAGCAGCTTGGGGGCCAACGTCCTGACTTTC. This gives the protein CASSLGANVLTF.

The chain joins TRBV27 to TRBJ1-1; 7 nucleotides match TRBD1. V lost 6 bases and J lost 3; bases outside the gene matches: 16. Germline CDR1 reads MNHEY; CDR2 reads SMNVEV (reference sequence). The CDR3 runs to 17 residues. The CDR3 here is CASSSLGRGQLDTEAFF. CDR3 coding DNA: TGTGCCAGCAGCTCCCTTGGGAGGGGACAGTTGGACACTGAAGCTTTCTTT.

This clone was observed once. This chain connects TRBV14 to TRBJ2-1; 11 bases match TRBD2. There are 16 residues in the CDR3. Germline-derived CDR1 and CDR2 are SGHDN and FVKESK. V was clipped by 4 bases and J by 4 bases; unmatched bases: 6. CDR3 amino acids: CASSLRLAGRYNEQFF. The CDR3 DNA sequence: TGTGCCAGCAGCCTTCGACTAGCGGGAAGATACAATGAGCAGTTCTTC.

The chain is built from TRBV9 and TRBJ1-2; D gene uncertain. V lost 5 bases to trimming and J lost 0 bases, with 8 bases between them. The germline gives CDR1 SGDLS, CDR2 YYNGEE. This CDR3 has 13 residues. The CDR3 is CASRAISNYGYTF. DNA for the CDR3: TGTGCCAGCAGGGCAATATCTAACTATGGCTACACCTTC.

The rearrangement joins TRBV5-6 to TRBJ2-7; D is undetermined. Germline V gene lookup returns CDR1 SGHDT and CDR2 YYEEEE. Trimming removed 4 bases at V and 4 bases at J, with 9 bases between. This CDR3 is built from 12 residues. The CDR3 loop reads CASSLKRYEQYF. The CDR3 nucleotides are TGTGCCAGCAGCCTGAAAAGATACGAGCAGTACTTC.

This rearrangement joins TRBV5-1 to TRBJ2-2; no clear D. This CDR3 is 16 amino acids long. Per germline, CDR1 SGHRS and CDR2 YFSETQ. With 6 bases removed from V and 2 bases from J, the gap between germline ends came to 17 bases. In nucleotides, the CDR3 is TGCGCCAGCACTCTTCGACCCGCAATTAACACCGGGGAGCTGTTTTTT. The encoded protein is CASTLRPAINTGELFF. The variable domain in full, completed from reference TRBV5-1 and TRBJ2-2, reads KAGVTQTPRYLIKTRGQQVTLSCSPISGHRSVSWYQQTPGQGLQFLFEYFSETQRNKGNFPGRFSGRQFSNSRSEMNVSTLELGDSALYLCASTLRPAINTGELFFGEGSRLTVL.

In the case of this clone: The sample has other DNA sequences that encode this CDR3 too. The V gene is TRBV9, the J gene TRBJ1-4; TRBD1 matches 7 bases. Germline loops: CDR1 SGDLS, CDR2 YYNGEE. V lost 0 bases to trimming and J lost 3 bases; unmatched junction nucleotides: 2. This CDR3 contains 15 residues. CDR3 residues: CASSVGGQSNEKLFF. In DNA form, the CDR3 reads TGTGCCAGCAGCGTAGGGGGACAGTCTAATGAAAAACTGTTTTTT.

J is TRBJ2-5 and V is TRBV7-9; TRBD2 matches 9 bases. The CDR3 is 14 amino acids. The germline gives CDR1 SEHNR, CDR2 FQNEAQ (reference sequence). With 5 bases clipped from V and 4 bases from J, the junction kept 5 bases outside the gene matches. This CDR3 is CASSDSGSGETQYF. CDR3 nucleotides: TGTGCCAGCAGCGATAGCGGGAGCGGAGAGACCCAGTACTTC.

The chain combines TRBV15 with TRBJ2-5; D perhaps matches TRBD1 (7 bases). Trimming took off 1 base at V and 2 bases at J, with 20 bases between the two ends. Germline assignment: CDR1 LNHNV and CDR2 YYDKDF (reference sequence). The CDR3 is 18 amino acids. Here the CDR3 DNA reads TGTGCCACCAGCAGAGGAGGACTAACCCGGGGACAGCAAGAGACCCAGTACTTC. Translated: CATSRGGLTRGQQETQYF. The whole variable domain, remainder taken from reference TRBV15 and TRBJ2-5, is DAMVIQNPRYQVTQFGKPVTLSCSQTLNHNVMYWYQQKSSQAPKLLFHYYDKDFNNEADTPDNFQSRRPNTSFCFLDIRSPGLGDTAMYLCATSRGGLTRGQQETQYFGPGTRLLVL.

The chain recombines TRBV5-1 with TRBJ2-7; 8 bases align to TRBD1. The ends lost 4 bases at V and 1 base at J; junction bases unmatched: 7. The CDR3 is 15 amino acids. Germline V gene sequence: CDR1 SGHRS, CDR2 YFSETQ. CDR3: CASSPDRGVSYEQYF. The CDR3 DNA reads TGCGCCAGCAGCCCCGACAGGGGTGTTTCCTACGAGCAGTACTTC.

This clone was seen a single time. The genes are TRBV5-6 and TRBJ2-7; D is tentatively TRBD1 or TRBD2 (5 bases each). The CDR3 extends over 16 amino acids. Germline CDR1 SGHDT, CDR2 YYEEEE. The V end lost 2 bases, the J end lost 7 bases, and 22 bases lay between the germline ends. The CDR3 is CASSFSTGTRLGEQYF. The CDR3 region has the DNA TGTGCCAGCAGCTTTTCTACCGGGACCCGCCTTGGGGAGCAGTACTTC.

The rearrangement uses TRBV6-1 and TRBJ1-1; TRBD1 aligns across 7 bases. Germline CDR1 and CDR2: MNHNS and SASEGT. The length of the CDR3 is 16 residues. The junction had 11 bases not matched to a gene; V was cut back by 4 bases and J by 3 bases. The CDR3 spells CASSGFRGGKDTEAFF. CDR3 DNA sequence: TGTGCCAGCAGTGGATTTAGAGGGGGCAAGGACACTGAAGCTTTCTTT.

This sequence joins TRBV7-9 and TRBJ1-1, with D possibly TRBD1 on 5 matching bases. In germline, CDR1 is SEHNR, CDR2 FQNEAQ (reference sequence). The ends were cut back, 5 bases at V and 4 bases at J, with 14 bases in the middle. CDR3 length: 14 amino acids. The chain's CDR3 is CASSAPGRVTEAFF. For the CDR3, the DNA is TGTGCCAGCAGCGCACCAGGGCGGGTCACTGAAGCTTTCTTT.

The rearrangement joins TRBV6-1 to TRBJ1-3; D remains ambiguous. The CDR3 extends over 15 amino acids. V dropped 7 bases and J dropped 4 bases, with 17 bases sitting between them. CDR1 is MNHNS and CDR2 is SASEGT in the germline V gene. This CDR3 is CASNQRGVDGNTIYF. As DNA, the CDR3 is TGTGCCAGCAACCAACGGGGAGTAGACGGAAACACCATATATTTT.

The CDR3 sequence is CASSEVGTDHNEQFF. CDR3 sequence (DNA): TGTGCCAGCAGTGAAGTTGGGACAGATCACAATGAGCAGTTCTTC. The chain combines TRBV6-1 with TRBJ2-1, with 7 bases matching TRBD1. The germline gives CDR1 MNHNS, CDR2 SASEGT. The CDR3 sequence is 15 residues long. Unmatched junction bases numbered 5, after V lost 1 base and J lost 5 bases.

The genes are TRBV21-1 and TRBJ1-5; the DNA was not used to check the table's D call, TRBD1. TRBV21-1 is given as a pseudogene. CDR3 size: 17 residues. The CDR3 loop is CASSKLGQAIVLLPQHF. As DNA, the CDR3 is TGTGCCAGCAGCAAACTAGGACAGGCCATTGTCCTTTTGCCCCAGCATTTT.

The chain recombines TRBV27 with TRBJ1-4; 8 bases are a match to TRBD1. J was trimmed by 8 bases and V by 3 bases; bases with no gene match: 17. CDR1 and CDR2 (germline): MNHEY, SMNVEV (reference sequence). The CDR3 is 18 residues long. The CDR3 loop is CASSFIRPMTGEREKLFF. DNA for the CDR3: TGTGCCAGCAGTTTTATCCGACCCATGACAGGGGAGAGAGAAAAACTGTTTTTT.

The J gene is TRBJ2-1, the V gene TRBV7-7; 7 bases agree with TRBD1. The length of the CDR3 is 12 residues. CDR1 SSHAT and CDR2 FNYEAQ come from the germline V gene (reference sequence). The trim removed 5 bases at V and 8 bases at J, leaving 3 bases unmatched. CDR3 loop: CASSNRGDEQFF. CDR3 nucleotide sequence: TGTGCCAGCAGCAACAGGGGAGATGAGCAGTTCTTC.

Of note for this clone: Within the sample, other DNA sequences also encode this same CDR3. The chain uses TRBV9 and TRBJ2-1; 8 nucleotides line up with TRBD2. The germline V gene has CDR1 SGDLS and CDR2 YYNGEE. The CDR3 runs 16 residues. The V segment lost 3 bases and the J segment 0 bases; nucleotides outside the gene matches: 5. CDR3 residues: CASSEAGTSSYNEQFF. The CDR3, as DNA: TGTGCCAGCAGCGAGGCCGGGACTAGCTCCTACAATGAGCAGTTCTTC.

The chain is built from TRBV9 and TRBJ2-1, with TRBD2 identical over 10 bases. This CDR3 has 17 amino acids. Trimming took 3 bases from V and 4 from J; bases not matched to a gene: 10. CDR1 is SGDLS and CDR2 is YYNGEE in the germline V gene. The CDR3 DNA is TGTGCCAGCAGCGAGGGGCCCGGGACTAGCGTTTACAATGAGCAGTTCTTC. Protein product: CASSEGPGTSVYNEQFF.

This clone was detected once. The CDR3 DNA sequence: TGTGCCAGCAGCCACAGGGGGCCGGGAAACACCATATATTTT. Encoded protein: CASSHRGPGNTIYF. The chain uses TRBV6-6 and TRBJ1-3; 9 bases agree with TRBD1. The V gene end was trimmed by 6 bases and the J gene end by 4 bases; junction bases not matched to a gene: 4. Germline V lookup: CDR1 MNHNY, CDR2 SVGAGI (reference sequence). This CDR3 is built from 14 residues.

This chain uses TRBV7-9 with TRBJ2-5, with D tentatively TRBD2 (7 bases). Germline values: CDR1 SEHNR, CDR2 FQNEAQ (reference sequence). Trimming took 11 bases from V and 9 from J, leaving 25 bases between them. CDR3 length: 14 amino acids. In nucleotides, the CDR3 is TGTGCCTCCAAAGGGGGAGGGGTCGCCGCGGCCCAGTACTTC. Its protein is CASKGGGVAAAQYF. Full variable domain (remainder filled in from reference TRBV7-9 and TRBJ2-5): DTGVSQNPRHKITKRGQNVTFRCDPISEHNRLYWYRQTLGQGPEFLTYFQNEAQLEKSRLLSDRFSAERPKGSFSTLEIQRTEQGDSAMYLCASKGGGVAAAQYFGPGTRLLVL.

The chain uses TRBV4-1 and TRBJ2-1; the D gene is possibly TRBD2 (6 bases). V was clipped by 3 bases and J by 5 bases, with 17 bases between them. Looked up from germline, CDR1 is MGHRA and CDR2 is YSYEKL. The CDR3 sequence is 16 residues long. Here the CDR3 reads CASSHLLADGDNEQFF. The CDR3 region has the DNA TGCGCCAGCAGCCACCTACTAGCCGACGGGGACAATGAGCAGTTCTTC.

This clone came up once. The chain has TRBV6-5 and TRBJ2-1; D uncertain. V was clipped by 2 bases and J by 5 bases, with 10 bases between them. The CDR3 loop spans 14 amino acids. The germline CDR1 and CDR2 sequences are MNHEY and SVGAGI. The CDR3: CASSYVSNHNEQFF. CDR3 coding DNA: TGTGCCAGCAGTTACGTCTCTAACCACAATGAGCAGTTCTTC.

The V and J genes are TRBV6-5 and TRBJ1-6; no clear D. CDR1 MNHEY and CDR2 SVGAGI come from the germline V gene. The CDR3 consists of 14 residues. The V end lost 2 bases, the J end lost 7 bases, and 9 bases lay between the germline ends. CDR3 residues: CASSYVFTNSPLHF. In nucleotides, the CDR3 is TGTGCCAGCAGTTACGTATTCACAAATTCACCCCTCCACTTT.

V usage is TRBV9 and J usage is TRBJ2-7, with 8 bases matching TRBD1. Trimming cost V 1 base and J 0 bases; bases outside gene matches: 6. Germline V gives CDR1 SGDLS, CDR2 YYNGEE. CDR3 length: 16 residues. The chain's CDR3 is CASSVRDRPSSYEQYF. The CDR3 DNA follows: TGTGCCAGCAGCGTACGGGACAGGCCCAGCTCCTACGAGCAGTACTTC.

CDR3 sequence: CASRRGGPPMNDTEAFF. CDR3 in DNA: TGTGCCAGCAGAAGGGGGGGGCCACCAATGAATGATACTGAAGCTTTCTTT. This sequence joins TRBV11-3 and TRBJ1-1, with a possible D match to TRBD1 (6 bases). The length of the CDR3 is 17 residues. Germline CDR1 reads SGHNT; CDR2 reads YENEEA. Between the trimmed V and J ends, which lost 6 bases and 5 bases, there was a span of 25 bases.

The rearrangement joins TRBV2 to TRBJ2-6; TRBD2 is a possible D gene (5 bases). CDR3 length equals 15 residues. V lost 8 bases and J 0 bases, leaving 11 bases between the germline ends. The V gene's germline CDR1 is SNHLY and CDR2 FYNNEI. CDR3 nucleotide sequence: TGTGCCAGCTACTCACGGGACTCTGGGGCCAACGTCCTGACTTTC. It encodes CASYSRDSGANVLTF.

This chain links TRBV7-8 with TRBJ2-5; D is perhaps TRBD1 (7 bases). Germline-derived CDR1 and CDR2 are SGHVS and FQNEAQ. The V gene lost 1 base and the J gene lost 3 bases, with 15 bases spanning the gap. There are 16 residues in the CDR3. The CDR3: CASSLGQGGTKETQYF. In DNA, the CDR3 is TGTGCCAGCAGCTTAGGGCAGGGGGGCACTAAAGAGACCCAGTACTTC.

The V call is TRBV27, the J call TRBJ1-1; TRBD1 might be the D (6 bases). Germline CDR1 is MNHEY and CDR2 is SMNVEV (reference sequence). This CDR3 is built from 14 residues. V was shortened by 4 bases and J by 0 bases, with 9 bases between the two germline ends. CDR3 bases: TGTGCCAGCAGTTGGAGGGGGGTGAACACTGAAGCTTTCTTT. Residues: CASSWRGVNTEAFF.

The CDR3 loop reads CASSLVGSSTDTQYF. CDR3 coding DNA: TGTGCCAGCAGCTTAGTCGGTTCTAGCACAGATACGCAGTATTTT. V gene TRBV7-3 combines with J gene TRBJ2-3, with D hard to call. The CDR3 sequence is 15 residues long. The germline V and J ends were trimmed by 2 bases and 0 bases, with 9 bases remaining between them. Germline V gene data show CDR1 as SGHTA and CDR2 as FQGTGA.

The chain links TRBV7-9 to TRBJ2-7, with 9 bases matching TRBD2. The ends lost 5 bases at V and 2 bases at J; junction bases unmatched: 10. This CDR3 has 16 residues. Germline loops: CDR1 SEHNR, CDR2 FQNEAQ (reference sequence). The CDR3 region is CASSLRGSGSPYEQYF. CDR3 bases: TGTGCCAGCAGCCTTCGGGGTAGCGGGAGCCCCTACGAGCAGTACTTC. Supplemented by reference TRBV7-9 and TRBJ2-7, the full variable domain reads DTGVSQNPRHKITKRGQNVTFRCDPISEHNRLYWYRQTLGQGPEFLTYFQNEAQLEKSRLLSDRFSAERPKGSFSTLEIQRTEQGDSAMYLCASSLRGSGSPYEQYFGPGTRLTVT.